Listed here are 15 T cell receptor beta chains from one sample, sequenced in a study of blood T cell repertoires in COVID-19. The protocol was immunoSEQ multiplex PCR, while the TCRdb copy is restricted to in-frame clones and leaves out a portion. The repertoire holds about 100,000 clones, with around nine tenths as singletons. Sequenced: peripheral blood. The origin of the receptors is a woman aged 25-40 years with acute or convalescent COVID-19.

The V and J genes are TRBV6-5 and TRBJ1-1; no clear D. From germline, CDR1 is MNHEY and CDR2 SVGAGI. Trimming removed 9 bases from V and 4 bases from J, with 12 bases in between. CDR3 size: 12 residues. This CDR3 is CASSRGGTEAFF. The CDR3 bases are TGTGCCAGTTCGAGAGGTGGCACTGAAGCTTTCTTT.

This sequence joins TRBV12-3 or TRBV12-4 and TRBJ1-2, with D uncertain. Trimming cost V 5 bases and J 3 bases, with 10 bases left between them. This CDR3 is built from 13 residues. This CDR3 reads CASSLITDYGYTF. CDR3 sequence (DNA): TGTGCCAGCAGTCTTATTACGGACTATGGCTACACCTTC.

The gene calls are TRBV6-1 and TRBJ2-3, with TRBD2 identical over 7 bases. J lost 4 bases, V lost 4 bases, and 14 bases had no gene match. Germline V lookup: CDR1 MNHNS, CDR2 SASEGT. The CDR3 is 17 amino acids. The CDR3: CASSVGDYSREADTQYF. The DNA for the CDR3 is TGTGCCAGCAGTGTGGGGGACTATAGTCGGGAGGCAGATACGCAGTATTTT.

V gene TRBV19 combines with J gene TRBJ2-2, with TRBD2 matching 9 bases. CDR3 size: 17 residues. V shed 1 base and J 0 bases; nucleotides not matched to a gene: 3. The V gene's germline CDR1 is LNHDA and CDR2 SQIVND (reference sequence). CDR3 in amino acids: CASSIALAGTNTGELFF. In nucleotides, the CDR3 is TGTGCCAGTAGTATAGCCCTAGCGGGGACGAACACCGGGGAGCTGTTTTTT.

The gene calls are TRBV6-5 and TRBJ1-1; the D gene is possibly TRBD1 (5 bases). CDR1 MNHEY and CDR2 SVGAGI come from the germline V gene. Trimming took off 7 bases at V and 0 bases at J, with 12 bases between the two ends. The CDR3 is made up of 14 amino acids. The CDR3 loop reads CASNGRGMNTEAFF. CDR3 coding DNA: TGTGCCAGCAACGGTAGGGGTATGAACACTGAAGCTTTCTTT.

CDR3 in DNA: TGTGCCAGCAGCCAAGTCGGGAACACCGGGGAGCTGTTTTTT. As protein: CASSQVGNTGELFF. The V gene is TRBV4-2, the J gene TRBJ2-2; D gene ambiguous. The length of the CDR3 is 14 residues. Germline CDR1 reads LGHNA; CDR2 reads YNFKEQ. Trimming took off 1 base at V and 1 base at J, with 4 bases between the two ends.

The chain recombines TRBV2 with TRBJ2-7; 7 bases agree with TRBD2. CDR3 size: 15 residues. The junction had 7 bases not matched to a gene; V was cut back by 5 bases and J by 0 bases. Germline V gene lookup returns CDR1 SNHLY and CDR2 FYNNEI. CDR3 amino acids: CASSNKRDRSYEQYF. In DNA form, the CDR3 reads TGTGCCAGCAGTAATAAGCGGGACCGCTCCTACGAGCAGTACTTC.

This clone appeared once. The chain has TRBV28 and TRBJ1-4; tentatively, D is TRBD1 (6 bases). In germline, CDR1 is MDHEN, CDR2 SYDVKM. CDR3 size: 14 residues. Trimming stripped 6 bases from V and 12 bases from J, with 20 bases between. CDR3 DNA: TGTGCCAGCAGCGAAGGACAGTTACCCTTTGAACTGTTTTTT. Its translation is CASSEGQLPFELFF.

The rearrangement joins TRBV28 to TRBJ1-3, with D unresolved. CDR1 and CDR2 from the germline V gene are MDHEN and SYDVKM. V lost 1 base and J 4 bases, leaving 8 bases between the germline ends. The CDR3 totals 14 residues. Here the CDR3 DNA reads TGTGCCAGCAGTTTATCTAGCCTCGGAAACACCATATATTTT. This translates into CASSLSSLGNTIYF. Supplemented by reference TRBV28 and TRBJ1-3, the full variable domain reads DVKVTQSSRYLVKRTGEKVFLECVQDMDHENMFWYRQDPGLGLRLIYFSYDVKMKEKGDIPEGYSVSREKKERFSLILESASTNQTSMYLCASSLSSLGNTIYFGEGSWLTVV.

V gene TRBV27 combines with J gene TRBJ1-5; D call uncertain. There are 17 residues in the CDR3. V was cut by 5 bases and J by 0 bases, with 17 bases left in between. CDR1 and CDR2 (germline): MNHEY, SMNVEV (reference sequence). The DNA of the CDR3 is TGTGCCAGCAGTAGAACCGGACTGACATATAGCAATCAGCCCCAGCATTTT. Its translation is CASSRTGLTYSNQPQHF.

The chain recombines TRBV19 with TRBJ2-7, with TRBD2 as a possible D gene (5 bases). CDR3 length equals 14 residues. Germline V lookup: CDR1 LNHDA, CDR2 SQIVND (reference sequence). V lost 3 bases to trimming and J lost 2 bases, with 11 bases between them. The CDR3 DNA follows: TGTGCCAGTAGTATTGGACTCACTACCTACGAGCAGTACTTC. Protein: CASSIGLTTYEQYF. Together with reference TRBV19 and TRBJ2-7, the CDR3 gives the full variable domain: DGGITQSPKYLFRKEGQNVTLSCEQNLNHDAMYWYRQDPGQGLRLIYYSQIVNDFQKGDIAEGYSVSREKKESFPLTVTSAQKNPTAFYLCASSIGLTTYEQYFGPGTRLTVT.

The chain employs TRBV4-3 and TRBJ2-2, with D perhaps TRBD1 (5 bases). The V end lost 4 bases, the J end lost 4 bases, and 13 bases lay between the germline ends. Looked up from germline, CDR1 is LGHNA and CDR2 is YSLEER. The CDR3 is made up of 15 amino acids. The CDR3 bases are TGCGCCAGCAGCCGGGGCACGGGTCTCACCGGGGAGCTGTTTTTT. Protein product: CASSRGTGLTGELFF.

The chain is built from TRBV7-6 and TRBJ1-2; 10 nucleotides align to TRBD1. CDR1 SGHVS and CDR2 FNYEAQ come from the germline V gene. Trimming cost V 5 bases and J 7 bases; bases outside gene matches: 4. The CDR3 is 13 amino acids. This CDR3 is CASSPRTGGGYTF. CDR3 nucleotides: TGTGCCAGCAGCCCCCGGACAGGGGGTGGCTACACCTTC.

CDR3 bases: TGTGCCAGCAGTTACAAGCGGGAGGTAGTTAATGAGCAGTTCTTC. Translation gives CASSYKREVVNEQFF. The chain recombines TRBV6-2 or TRBV6-3 with TRBJ2-1, with TRBD2 identical over 9 bases. CDR1 MNHEY and CDR2 SVGEGT come from the germline V gene. The CDR3 is 15 amino acids. V dropped 2 bases and J dropped 7; count of bases not matched to a gene: 6.

The chain employs TRBV5-1 and TRBJ1-2; tentative D call: TRBD1 (6 bases). Germline-derived CDR1 and CDR2 are SGHRS and YFSETQ. The V end was cut by 0 bases, the J end by 2 bases, with 14 bases between. The CDR3 extends over 16 amino acids. CDR3 amino acids: CASSLDAGTLNYGYTF. The CDR3 region has the DNA TGCGCCAGCAGCTTGGATGCCGGGACACTAAACTATGGCTACACCTTC.